This TCR beta chain is drawn from a study of T cells in Graves' hyperthyroidism and ophthalmopathy. The CDR3 loop spans 11 amino acids. Trimming removed 1 base from V and 9 bases from J; junction bases left unmatched: 1. Germline values: CDR1 SQVTM, CDR2 ANQGSEA. Exclusion of a patient resulted from uncontrolled infection, other autoimmune disease, pregnancy or lactation. Out of around 10 ml of fresh peripheral blood came the PBMCs. This clonotype was counted between two and nine times. What it binds is not known. Study outcomes and limitations: By a 13 V-J model, ophthalmopathy was set apart from stable hyperthyroidism. Also found in blood were most expanded thyroid clonotypes above 0.001.

Amplified TCR beta CDR3 regions derived from RNA transcripts. The HTBI primer set was used in a first-round RT-PCR of the TCR CDR3. TCRdb itself ran the multiplex PCR reads through MiXCR, one entry per CDR3 protein. This sample has fewer than 450,000 distinct CDR3 sequences; around 15% occur once, and the top ten carry approximately 19%. The chain combines TRBV29-1 with TRBJ1-1; 8 nucleotides agree with TRBD1. This receptor was identified in a woman in her sixties with Graves' ophthalmopathy. Input material: blood. The CDR3 here is CSVEGTGQAFF. The CDR3 DNA sequence: TGCAGCGTTGAAGGGACAGGGCAAGCTTTCTTT.